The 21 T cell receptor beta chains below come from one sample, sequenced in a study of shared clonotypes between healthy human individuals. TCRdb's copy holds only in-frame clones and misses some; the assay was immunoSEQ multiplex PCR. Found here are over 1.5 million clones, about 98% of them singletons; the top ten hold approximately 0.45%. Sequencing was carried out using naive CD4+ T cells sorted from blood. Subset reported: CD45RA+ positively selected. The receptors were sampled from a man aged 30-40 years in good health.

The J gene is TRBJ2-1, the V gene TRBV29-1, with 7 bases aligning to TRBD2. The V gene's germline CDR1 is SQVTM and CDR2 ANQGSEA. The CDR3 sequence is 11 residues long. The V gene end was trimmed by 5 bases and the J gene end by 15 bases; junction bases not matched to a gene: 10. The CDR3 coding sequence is TGCAGCGTTCTGGGCGGGAGACGGTGGTTCTTC. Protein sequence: CSVLGGRRWFF.

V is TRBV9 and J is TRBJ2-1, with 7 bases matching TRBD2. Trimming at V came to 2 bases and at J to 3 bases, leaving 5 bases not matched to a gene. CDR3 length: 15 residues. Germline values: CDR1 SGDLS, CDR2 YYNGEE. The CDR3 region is CASSVSSGFYNEQFF. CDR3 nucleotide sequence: TGTGCCAGCAGCGTCTCTAGCGGATTCTACAATGAGCAGTTCTTC.

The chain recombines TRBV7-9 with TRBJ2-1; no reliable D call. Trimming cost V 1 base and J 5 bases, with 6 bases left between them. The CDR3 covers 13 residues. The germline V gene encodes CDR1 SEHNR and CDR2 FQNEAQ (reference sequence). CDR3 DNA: TGTGCCAGCAGCTTAGGACATAACAATGAGCAGTTCTTC. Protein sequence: CASSLGHNNEQFF.

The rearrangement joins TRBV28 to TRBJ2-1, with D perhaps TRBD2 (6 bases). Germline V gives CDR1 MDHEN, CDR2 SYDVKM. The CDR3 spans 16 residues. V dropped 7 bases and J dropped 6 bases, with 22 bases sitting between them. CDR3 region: CASKTSISGIINEQFF. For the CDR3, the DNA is TGTGCCAGCAAAACCTCCATTAGCGGCATTATCAATGAGCAGTTCTTC.

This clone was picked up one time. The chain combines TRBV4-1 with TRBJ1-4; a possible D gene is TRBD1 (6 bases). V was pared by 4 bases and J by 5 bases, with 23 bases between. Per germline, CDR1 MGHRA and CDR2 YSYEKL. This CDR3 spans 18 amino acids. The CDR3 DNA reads TGCGCCAGCAGCCCGGCGCCGAGTTTGTGGGGGCTAAATGAAAAACTGTTTTTT. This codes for CASSPAPSLWGLNEKLFF.

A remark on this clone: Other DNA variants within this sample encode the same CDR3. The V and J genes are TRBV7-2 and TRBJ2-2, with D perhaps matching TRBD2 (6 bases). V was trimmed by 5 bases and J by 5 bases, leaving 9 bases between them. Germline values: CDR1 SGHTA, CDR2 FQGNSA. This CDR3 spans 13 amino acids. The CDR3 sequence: CASSLRGTGELFF. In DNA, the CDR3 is TGTGCCAGCAGCCTCCGGGGGACCGGGGAGCTGTTTTTT.

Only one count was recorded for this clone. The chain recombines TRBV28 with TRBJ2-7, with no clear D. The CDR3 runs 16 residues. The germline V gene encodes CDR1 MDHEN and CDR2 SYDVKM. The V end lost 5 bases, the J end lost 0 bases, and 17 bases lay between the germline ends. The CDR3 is CASSTKALYSSYEQYF. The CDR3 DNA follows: TGTGCCAGCAGTACGAAGGCCCTATATAGCTCCTACGAGCAGTACTTC.

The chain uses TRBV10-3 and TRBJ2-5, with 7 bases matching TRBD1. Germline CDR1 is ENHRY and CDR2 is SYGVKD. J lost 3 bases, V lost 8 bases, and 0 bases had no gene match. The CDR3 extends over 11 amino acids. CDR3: CAIGTEETQYF. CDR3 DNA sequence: TGTGCCATCGGGACAGAAGAGACCCAGTACTTC.

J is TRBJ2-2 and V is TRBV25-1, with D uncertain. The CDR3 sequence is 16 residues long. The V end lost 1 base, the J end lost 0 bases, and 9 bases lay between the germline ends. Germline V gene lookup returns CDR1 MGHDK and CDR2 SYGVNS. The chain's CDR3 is CASSELWNANTGELFF. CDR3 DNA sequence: TGTGCCAGCAGTGAATTATGGAACGCGAACACCGGGGAGCTGTTTTTT. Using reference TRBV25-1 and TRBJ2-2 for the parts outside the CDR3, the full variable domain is EADIYQTPRYLVIGTGKKITLECSQTMGHDKMYWYQQDPGMELHLIHYSYGVNSTEKGDLSSESTVSRIRTEHFPLTLESARPSHTSQYLCASSELWNANTGELFFGEGSRLTVL.

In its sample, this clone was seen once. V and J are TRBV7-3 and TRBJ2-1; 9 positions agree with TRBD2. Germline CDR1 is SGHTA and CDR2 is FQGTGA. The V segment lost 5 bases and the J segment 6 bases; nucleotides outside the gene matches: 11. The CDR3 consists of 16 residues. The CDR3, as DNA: TGTGCCAGCAGCCTTTTAGCGGGAGTTGGGATCAATGAGCAGTTCTTC. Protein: CASSLLAGVGINEQFF.

CDR3 DNA: TGTGCCAGCAGTTCCCAGCTAGCCCCCTACAATGAGCAGTTCTTC. Encoded protein: CASSSQLAPYNEQFF. The chain uses TRBV5-4 and TRBJ2-1, with D tentatively TRBD2 (5 bases). This CDR3 is 15 amino acids long. V lost 5 bases, J lost 2 bases, and 14 bases lay in between. Germline values: CDR1 SGHNT, CDR2 YYREEE (reference sequence). The entire variable domain, with the rest obtained from reference TRBV5-4 and TRBJ2-1, is as follows: ETGVTQSPTHLIKTRGQQVTLRCSSQSGHNTVSWYQQALGQGPQFIFQYYREEENGRGNFPPRFSGLQFPNYSSELNVNALELDDSALYLCASSSQLAPYNEQFFGPGTRLTVL.

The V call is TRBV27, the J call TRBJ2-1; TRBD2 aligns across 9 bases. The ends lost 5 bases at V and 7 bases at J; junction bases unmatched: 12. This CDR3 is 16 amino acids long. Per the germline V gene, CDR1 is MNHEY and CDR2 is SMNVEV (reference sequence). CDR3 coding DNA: TGTGCCAGCAGTGAAGCACGGGGACTAGCCTCAAATGAGCAGTTCTTC. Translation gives CASSEARGLASNEQFF.

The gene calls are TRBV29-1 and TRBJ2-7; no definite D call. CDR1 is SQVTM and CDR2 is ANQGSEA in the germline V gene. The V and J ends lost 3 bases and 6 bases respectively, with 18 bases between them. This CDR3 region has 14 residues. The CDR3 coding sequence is TGCAGCGTTGATGCCAGCCGAAATACACCCGAGCAGTACTTC. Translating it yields CSVDASRNTPEQYF.

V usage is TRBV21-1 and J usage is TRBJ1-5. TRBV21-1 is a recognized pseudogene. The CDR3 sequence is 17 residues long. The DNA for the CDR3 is TGTGCCAGCAGCAAAGCGCGGGTTAACGGCCGGAGACGGCCCCAGCATTTT. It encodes CASSKARVNGRRRPQHF.

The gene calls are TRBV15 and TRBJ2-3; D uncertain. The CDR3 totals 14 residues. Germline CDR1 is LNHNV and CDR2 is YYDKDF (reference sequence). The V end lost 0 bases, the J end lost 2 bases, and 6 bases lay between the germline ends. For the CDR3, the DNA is TGTGCCACCAGCAGAGATCTGGTCACAGATACGCAGTATTTT. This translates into CATSRDLVTDTQYF.

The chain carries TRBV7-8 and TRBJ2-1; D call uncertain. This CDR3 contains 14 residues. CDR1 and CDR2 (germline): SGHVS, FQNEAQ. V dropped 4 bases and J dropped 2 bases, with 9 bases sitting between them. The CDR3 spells CASSSGRTYNEQFF. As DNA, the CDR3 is TGTGCCAGCAGCTCAGGCCGAACCTACAATGAGCAGTTCTTC.

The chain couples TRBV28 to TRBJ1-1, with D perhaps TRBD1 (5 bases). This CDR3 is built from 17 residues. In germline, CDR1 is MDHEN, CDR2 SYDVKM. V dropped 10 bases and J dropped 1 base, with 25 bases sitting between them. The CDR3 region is CATQGGFGTVSNTEAFF. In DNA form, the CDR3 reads TGTGCCACCCAGGGAGGTTTTGGGACGGTTTCGAACACTGAAGCTTTCTTT. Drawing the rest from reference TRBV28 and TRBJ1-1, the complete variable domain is DVKVTQSSRYLVKRTGEKVFLECVQDMDHENMFWYRQDPGLGLRLIYFSYDVKMKEKGDIPEGYSVSREKKERFSLILESASTNQTSMYLCATQGGFGTVSNTEAFFGQGTRLTVV.

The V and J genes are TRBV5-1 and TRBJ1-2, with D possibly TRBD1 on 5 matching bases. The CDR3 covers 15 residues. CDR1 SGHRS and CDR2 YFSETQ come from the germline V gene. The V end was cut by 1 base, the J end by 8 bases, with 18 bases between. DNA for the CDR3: TGCGCCAGCAGCTTGCAGGGCAGGGAAGGGTTGGGCTACACCTTC. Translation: CASSLQGREGLGYTF.

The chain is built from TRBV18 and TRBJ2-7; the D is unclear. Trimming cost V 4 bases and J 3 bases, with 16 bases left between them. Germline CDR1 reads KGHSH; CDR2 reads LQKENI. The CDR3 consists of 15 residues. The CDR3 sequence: CASSLALETIYEQYF. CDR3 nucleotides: TGTGCCAGCTCACTAGCCCTGGAAACGATCTACGAGCAGTACTTC.

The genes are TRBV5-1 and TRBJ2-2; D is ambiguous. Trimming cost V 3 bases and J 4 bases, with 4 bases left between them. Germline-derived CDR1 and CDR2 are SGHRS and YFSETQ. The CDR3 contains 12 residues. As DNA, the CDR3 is TGCGCCAGCAGCTCCCCCACCGGGGAGCTGTTTTTT. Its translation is CASSSPTGELFF.

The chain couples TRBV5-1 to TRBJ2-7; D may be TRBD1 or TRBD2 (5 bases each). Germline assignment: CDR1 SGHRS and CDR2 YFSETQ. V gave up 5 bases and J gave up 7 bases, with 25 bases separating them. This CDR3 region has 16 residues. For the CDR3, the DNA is TGCGCCAGCAGACGATCCCCTCAGGGAGACCTTAGAGAGCAGTACTTC. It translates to CASRRSPQGDLREQYF.